The 28 T cell receptor beta chains listed next were all sequenced from one sample in a study of identical twins. TCRdb recomputed calls from the 5' RACE reads with MiXCR, one row per CDR3 protein. The sample shows 650,000 to 800,000 distinct CDR3 sequences, less than 10% of them seen only once. The same specimen was also included in a second study, on yellow fever vaccine responses in identical twins.

The specimen sequenced was PBMCs. These TCRs come from a woman aged 18 to 35 in good health.

The sample holds a few counts of this clonotype. The V call is TRBV19, the J call TRBJ1-1; a possible D gene is TRBD1 (6 bases). Germline values: CDR1 LNHDA, CDR2 SQIVND (reference sequence). The CDR3 contains 14 residues. V dropped 3 bases and J dropped 1 base, with 9 bases sitting between them. This CDR3 reads CASSINRANTEAFF. The CDR3 DNA reads as TGTGCCAGTAGTATTAACAGGGCGAACACTGAAGCTTTCTTT.

This clonotype appeared a few times. The genes are TRBV7-9 and TRBJ2-3, with TRBD2 identical over 7 bases. The V gene end was trimmed by 6 bases and the J gene end by 2 bases; junction bases not matched to a gene: 8. Germline V gene lookup returns CDR1 SEHNR and CDR2 FQNEAQ (reference sequence). CDR3 size: 15 residues. The CDR3 spells CASRDSSGYTDTQYF. CDR3 nucleotides: TGTGCCAGCAGGGACTCTAGCGGCTACACAGATACGCAGTATTTT.

The CDR3 region is CSVYTAKGDLGIQYF. CDR3 coding DNA: TGCAGCGTATATACAGCGAAGGGGGATTTGGGCATTCAGTACTTC. J is TRBJ2-4 and V is TRBV29-1, with D possibly being TRBD1 (6 bases). The CDR3 consists of 15 residues. V was clipped by 6 bases and J by 9 bases, with 24 bases between them. CDR1 is SQVTM, CDR2 ANQGSEA, per germline.

This clonotype appeared many times. The rearrangement joins TRBV7-2 to TRBJ2-1, with unresolved D. Germline loops: CDR1 SGHTA, CDR2 FQGNSA. The CDR3 sequence is 12 residues long. Deletions cut 5 bases from V and 7 bases from J, with 9 bases between. CDR3 DNA sequence: TGTGCCAGCAGCCCCCAACGGAATGAGCAGTTCTTC. As protein: CASSPQRNEQFF.

V gene TRBV12-3 or TRBV12-4 combines with J gene TRBJ2-5; 10 bases line up with TRBD2. The CDR3 totals 18 residues. The V and J ends lost 3 bases and 5 bases, in that order; junction bases with no gene match: 15. This chain's CDR3 is CASSFGGQREGRRETQYF. The CDR3 DNA reads as TGTGCCAGCAGTTTCGGGGGACAGCGGGAGGGCCGCAGGGAGACCCAGTACTTC.

This clonotype was observed a handful of times. The rearrangement links TRBV5-1 to TRBJ2-3; 7 positions agree with TRBD1. This CDR3 comprises 13 residues. CDR1 SGHRS and CDR2 YFSETQ come from the germline V gene. V lost 3 bases to trimming and J lost 5 bases; unmatched junction nucleotides: 3. As DNA, the CDR3 is TGCGCCAGCAGCTCAGACAGGGTAGATACGCAGTATTTT. It encodes CASSSDRVDTQYF.

This clonotype was seen a handful of times. The V and J genes are TRBV5-1 and TRBJ2-2; perhaps TRBD2 as D (6 bases). The CDR3 spans 17 residues. The germline CDR1 and CDR2 sequences are SGHRS and YFSETQ. With 3 bases removed from V and 7 bases from J, the gap between germline ends came to 22 bases. CDR3 sequence (DNA): TGCGCCAGCAGCTCCCGCCGCGGCAGGGAGGTTAACGGGGAGCTGTTTTTT. It yields the protein CASSSRRGREVNGELFF. The complete variable domain, with remaining parts taken from reference TRBV5-1 and TRBJ2-2, reads KAGVTQTPRYLIKTRGQQVTLSCSPISGHRSVSWYQQTPGQGLQFLFEYFSETQRNKGNFPGRFSGRQFSNSRSEMNVSTLELGDSALYLCASSSRRGREVNGELFFGEGSRLTVL.

This clonotype was counted ten times or more. The V and J genes are TRBV6-1 and TRBJ2-1; the D gene could be TRBD1 or TRBD2 (5 bases each). Germline values: CDR1 MNHNS, CDR2 SASEGT. Trimming left V 6 bases short and J 5 bases short, with 20 bases between. This CDR3 is 16 amino acids long. In DNA, the CDR3 is TGTGCCAGCAGCCTCAGGGTGGGAGAGAGGCACAATGAGCAGTTCTTC. Encoded protein: CASSLRVGERHNEQFF.

The V gene is TRBV19, the J gene TRBJ2-5; the D call may be TRBD1 or TRBD2 (6 bases each). Germline V gene sequence: CDR1 LNHDA, CDR2 SQIVND (reference sequence). Trimming took 6 bases from V and 6 from J, leaving 14 bases between them. The CDR3 covers 13 residues. Here the CDR3 reads CASRKGGGKTQYF. As DNA, the CDR3 is TGTGCCAGTAGAAAAGGAGGGGGGAAGACCCAGTACTTC.

The CDR3 DNA follows: TGTGCCACCAGTGATTCACGACTAGCCCCCGGTTCGAAGCAGTTCTTC. Its translation is CATSDSRLAPGSKQFF. This chain links TRBV24-1 with TRBJ2-1, with 7 bases identical to TRBD2. After removal of 2 bases from V and 11 bases from J, the junction contained 14 bases not matched to a gene. CDR1 and CDR2 from the germline V gene are KGHDR and SFDVKD. The CDR3 is 16 residues long.

Remarks on this clonotype: This may come from a read error, since a much larger clone is one base off. The chain has TRBV7-9 and TRBJ2-2; D is ambiguous. Germline V gene lookup returns CDR1 SEHNR and CDR2 FQNEAQ (reference sequence). Trimming pared 1 base from V and 7 bases from J, leaving 4 bases between. This CDR3 region has 12 residues. The CDR3 loop is CASSLVLGELFF. The CDR3 region has the DNA TGTGCCAGCAGCTTAGTTCTCGGGGAGCTGTTTTTT.

The CDR3 spells CASSEKPGQGNTEAFF. The CDR3 DNA sequence: TGCGCCAGCAGCGAAAAACCGGGACAGGGGAACACTGAAGCTTTCTTT. This chain uses TRBV5-1 with TRBJ1-1; 9 nucleotides align to TRBD1. This CDR3 contains 16 residues. Germline CDR1 is SGHRS and CDR2 is YFSETQ. V was clipped by 4 bases and J by 1 base; unmatched bases: 8.

The genes are TRBV4-2 and TRBJ2-4; D gene ambiguous. V lost 7 bases and J 7 bases, leaving 11 bases between the germline ends. The CDR3 is made up of 12 amino acids. CDR1 and CDR2 (germline): LGHNA, YNFKEQ. The CDR3 DNA is TGTGCCAGCAACCAGCGCATGAACATTCAGTACTTC. It specifies CASNQRMNIQYF.

V and J are TRBV14 and TRBJ1-2; D remains ambiguous. The CDR3 sequence is 13 residues long. The V end was cut by 4 bases, the J end by 7 bases, with 13 bases between. Germline V gene data show CDR1 as SGHDN and CDR2 as FVKESK. The CDR3 sequence is CASSPLTRGGYTF. The DNA of the CDR3 is TGTGCCAGCAGCCCGTTGACCAGAGGTGGCTACACCTTC.

The sample holds many counts of this clonotype. The rearrangement links TRBV6-2 or TRBV6-3 to TRBJ1-5; the D is unclear. The CDR3 totals 14 residues. Germline V gene sequence: CDR1 MNHEY, CDR2 SVGEGT. V lost 3 bases, J lost 3 bases, and 9 bases lay in between. For the CDR3, the DNA is TGTGCCAGCAGTTATTCCCCCGCCAATCAGCCCCAGCATTTT. It is translated as CASSYSPANQPQHF.

V is TRBV5-6 and J is TRBJ2-2, with TRBD2 as a possible D gene (6 bases). Germline V gene data show CDR1 as SGHDT and CDR2 as YYEEEE. The CDR3 is 16 residues long. The ends were cut back, 4 bases at V and 5 bases at J, with 18 bases in the middle. CDR3: CASSNRERGATGELFF. The CDR3 DNA follows: TGTGCCAGCAGCAACCGGGAGAGGGGCGCGACCGGGGAGCTGTTTTTT.

J is TRBJ1-4 and V is TRBV7-6; perhaps TRBD1 as D (5 bases). Germline V gives CDR1 SGHVS, CDR2 FNYEAQ. CDR3 length: 16 amino acids. Trimming cost V 5 bases and J 2 bases, with 15 bases left between them. As DNA, the CDR3 is TGTGCCAGCAGCCAGGGTCCCCTTCTGACTAATGAAAAACTGTTTTTT. Translated, it gives CASSQGPLLTNEKLFF.

Many counts were recorded for this clonotype. CDR3 sequence: CASSIRLAGETDTQYF. CDR3 DNA sequence: TGTGCCAGCAGCATTCGACTAGCGGGAGAGACAGATACGCAGTATTTT. This chain connects TRBV12-3 or TRBV12-4 to TRBJ2-3, with 12 positions matching TRBD2. The CDR3 totals 16 residues. With V trimmed by 6 bases and J by 3 bases, 7 bases remained unmatched.

This clonotype was observed a handful of times. The chain has TRBV7-2 and TRBJ2-3, with D possibly being TRBD2 (6 bases). Looked up from germline, CDR1 is SGHTA and CDR2 is FQGNSA. Trimming left V 4 bases short and J 6 bases short, with 11 bases between. This CDR3 comprises 13 residues. CDR3 coding DNA: TGTGCCAGCAGCTGGCCCCGGGGGGATACGCAGTATTTT. This sequence encodes CASSWPRGDTQYF.

A few counts support this clonotype. The chain links TRBV4-2 to TRBJ2-5, with a possible D match to TRBD1 (6 bases). Germline lookup yields CDR1 LGHNA and CDR2 YNFKEQ. The CDR3 contains 17 residues. V was trimmed by 0 bases and J by 2 bases, leaving 16 bases between them. CDR3: CASSQEGSRGSQETQYF. The CDR3 DNA reads as TGTGCCAGCAGCCAAGAAGGCAGCAGGGGATCACAAGAGACCCAGTACTTC.

This clonotype occurred many times. The rearrangement uses TRBV4-3 and TRBJ2-1; 9 nucleotides match TRBD1. V shed 0 bases, J shed 6 bases, and the junction held 9 bases outside the gene matches. Germline CDR1 LGHNA, CDR2 YSLEER. This CDR3 is 17 amino acids long. Written as DNA, the CDR3 is TGCGCCAGCAGCCAAGATCTTGCGGGACAGGGCGGCAATGAGCAGTTCTTC. It translates to CASSQDLAGQGGNEQFF.

The table lists this clonotype with a few counts. V is TRBV7-2 and J is TRBJ2-3; 15 bases fit TRBD2. Germline V CDR1 and CDR2: SGHTA, FQGNSA. The junction had 3 bases not matched to a gene; V was cut back by 5 bases and J by 0 bases. This CDR3 is 17 amino acids long. CDR3 region: CASSLGTSGRSTDTQYF. CDR3 nucleotide sequence: TGTGCCAGCAGCCTCGGGACTAGCGGGAGGAGCACAGATACGCAGTATTTT.

This clonotype was seen more than once but under ten times. The chain is built from TRBV6-2 or TRBV6-3 and TRBJ2-2; 11 bases are a match to TRBD2. The CDR3 runs 15 residues. CDR1 is MNHEY, CDR2 SVGEGT, per germline. V was clipped by 6 bases and J by 6 bases; unmatched bases: 6. The CDR3 is CASRPTSGSAGELFF. The DNA of the CDR3 is TGTGCCAGCAGACCCACTAGCGGGAGCGCCGGGGAGCTGTTTTTT.

This clonotype appeared a few times. The chain couples TRBV5-1 to TRBJ2-2; TRBD2 matches 13 bases. The CDR3 is 17 residues long. V was pared by 4 bases and J by 4 bases, with 7 bases of the junction left unmatched. Germline assignment: CDR1 SGHRS and CDR2 YFSETQ. CDR3 nucleotide sequence: TGCGCCAGCAGCCCGGGGACTAGCGGGAAAGGCACCGGGGAGCTGTTTTTT. Its translation is CASSPGTSGKGTGELFF.

The chain has TRBV11-2 and TRBJ2-5, with 16 bases fitting TRBD2. V was pared by 1 base and J by 5 bases, with 10 bases of the junction left unmatched. Germline CDR1 is SGHAT and CDR2 is FQNNGV. The CDR3 sequence is 19 residues long. As DNA, the CDR3 is TGTGCCAGCAGCTTAGTGTTTAGGGGACTAGCGGGGGGGCGGGAGACCCAGTACTTC. Amino acid sequence: CASSLVFRGLAGGRETQYF.

This clonotype was counted many times. The chain carries TRBV7-8 and TRBJ2-5; D perhaps matches TRBD2 (6 bases). The CDR3 spans 16 residues. V lost 5 bases to trimming and J lost 1 base, with 17 bases between them. Looked up from germline, CDR1 is SGHVS and CDR2 is FQNEAQ. CDR3 amino acids: CASSHKGGPFQETQYF. DNA for the CDR3: TGTGCCAGCAGCCACAAGGGAGGCCCATTCCAAGAGACCCAGTACTTC. The complete variable domain, with remaining parts taken from reference TRBV7-8 and TRBJ2-5, reads GAGVSQSPRYKVAKRGQDVALRCDPISGHVSLFWYQQALGQGPEFLTYFQNEAQLDKSGLPSDRFFAERPEGSVSTLKIQRTQQEDSAVYLCASSHKGGPFQETQYFGPGTRLLVL.

This clonotype was counted between two and nine times. The chain carries TRBV11-1 and TRBJ2-1; TRBD2 aligns across 11 bases. The germline V gene encodes CDR1 SGHAT and CDR2 FQDESV (reference sequence). CDR3 length: 21 residues. Trimming cost V 7 bases and J 2 bases; bases outside gene matches: 22. The CDR3 DNA follows: TGTGCCAGCACCCCCCGTAAAGGTCTACTAGCGGGAGATCTGACCTACAATGAGCAGTTCTTC. This sequence encodes CASTPRKGLLAGDLTYNEQFF.

This clonotype was counted at least ten times. The chain carries TRBV15 and TRBJ2-7, with a tentative D call TRBD2 (5 bases). V was clipped by 0 bases and J by 4 bases, with 7 bases between them. The CDR3 contains 13 residues. Germline CDR1 is LNHNV and CDR2 is YYDKDF (reference sequence). Here the CDR3 DNA reads TGTGCCACCAGCAGAGATGAGGGATACGAGCAGTACTTC. Translated: CATSRDEGYEQYF. Looking up the rest from reference TRBV15 and TRBJ2-7 gives the full variable domain: DAMVIQNPRYQVTQFGKPVTLSCSQTLNHNVMYWYQQKSSQAPKLLFHYYDKDFNNEADTPDNFQSRRPNTSFCFLDIRSPGLGDTAMYLCATSRDEGYEQYFGPGTRLTVT.